This T cell receptor (beta chain) came from a study of cytomegalovirus exposure and HLA in healthy donors. This clone occurred a few times. Amplification used 60 Vbeta primers and 13 Jbeta primers. The table came from immunoSEQ multiplex PCR; TCRdb's copy has only in-frame clones and leaves some out. The sample has some 130,000 clones; 55% to 80% are singletons. The receptor's source is a woman aged 40 to 50 in good health and CMV-seronegative. The sample comprised PBMCs.

CDR3 nucleotide sequence: TGCAGTGCTAGGCGGGACTATGGCTACACCTTC. Translated: CSARRDYGYTF. The chain links TRBV20-1 to TRBJ1-2, with D uncertain. Germline assignment: CDR1 DFQATT and CDR2 SNEGSKA (reference sequence). Trimming pared 3 bases from V and 3 bases from J, leaving 5 bases between. The CDR3 contains 11 residues.